This T cell receptor beta chain is drawn from a study of blood T cell repertoires in COVID-19. On the study more broadly: From T cells, B-cell-depleted T cells, or PBMCs came the material, which was cDNA or gDNA.

The CDR3 has 14 amino acids. Trimming left V 4 bases short and J 2 bases short, with 11 bases between. Germline loops: CDR1 ENHRY, CDR2 SYGVKD. Sequencing was performed with immunoSEQ multiplex PCR; in TCRdb, only in-frame clones are kept and a portion is missing. The sample includes about 180,000 clones, 75% to 90% seen only once; the top ten take around 3%. The receptor was isolated from a man aged 55 to 70 with acute or convalescent COVID-19. The chain recombines TRBV10-3 with TRBJ1-1; the D is unclear. The sequenced sample consisted of peripheral blood. CDR3 sequence: CAISVPGVNTEAFF. DNA for the CDR3: TGTGCCATCAGTGTTCCCGGGGTCAACACTGAAGCTTTCTTT.